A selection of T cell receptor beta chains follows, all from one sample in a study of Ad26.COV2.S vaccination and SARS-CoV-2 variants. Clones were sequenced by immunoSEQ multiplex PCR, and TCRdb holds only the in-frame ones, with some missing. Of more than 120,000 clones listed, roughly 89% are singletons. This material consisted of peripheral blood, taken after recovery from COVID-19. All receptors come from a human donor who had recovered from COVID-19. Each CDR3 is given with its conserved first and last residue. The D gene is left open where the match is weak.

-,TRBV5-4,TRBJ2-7,CASSFGIPYEQYF,TGTGCCAGCAGCTTTGGGATCCCCTACGAGCAGTACTTC
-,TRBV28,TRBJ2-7,CASISASGTQVGEQYF,TGTGCCAGCATCTCGGCGTCCGGGACGCAGGTTGGCGAGCAGTACTTC
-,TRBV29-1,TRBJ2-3,CSVGYDTQYF,TGCAGCGTAGGGTACGATACGCAGTATTTT
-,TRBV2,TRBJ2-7,CASSILETGRFHEQYF,TGTGCCAGCAGCATACTGGAGACAGGGAGGTTTCACGAGCAGTACTTC
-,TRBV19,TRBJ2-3,CASSIAVGTDTQYF,TGTGCCAGTAGTATAGCTGTGGGGACCGATACGCAGTATTTT
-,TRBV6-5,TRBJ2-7,CASRGGPPYEQYF,TGTGCCAGCAGGGGGGGACCGCCCTACGAGCAGTACTTC
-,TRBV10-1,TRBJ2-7,CASSDNRAPYEQYF,TGCGCCAGCAGTGATAACAGGGCCCCCTACGAGCAGTACTTC
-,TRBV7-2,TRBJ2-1,CASSLVQGPEQFF,TGTGCCAGCAGCTTAGTTCAGGGCCCCGAGCAGTTCTTC
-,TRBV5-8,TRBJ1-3,CASSLDLSSGNTIYF,TGTGCCAGCAGCTTGGACCTGTCGTCTGGAAACACCATATATTTT
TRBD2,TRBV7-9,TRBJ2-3,CASSRTSGGAADTQYF,TGTGCCAGCAGTCGGACTAGCGGGGGGGCGGCAGATACGCAGTATTTT